This is a list of T cell receptor beta chains from one sample in a study of OX40 agonist ivuxolimab in advanced cancers. Sequencing used immunoSEQ multiplex PCR; TCRdb keeps in-frame clones, though not all of them. The data hold about 54,000 clones, with 80% to 90% observed a single time. Specimen: CD4+ or CD8+ T cells sorted from blood, collected in a trial of the OX40 agonist ivuxolimab. These receptor sequences come from an adult with an advanced solid tumor such as melanoma, head and neck, liver or kidney cancer. CDR3s include the opening cysteine and the closing phenylalanine or tryptophan. D genes are given only for firm matches. Clone size is stated in some rows and not others, as once, few, many or a class when expanded.

V	length	D	size	J	DNA	CDR3
TRBV9	15	-	-	TRBJ2-2	TGTGCCAGCAGCCCAGCGGCGCTGATCACCGGGGAGCTGTTTTTT	CASSPAALITGELFF
TRBV6-5	14	-	-	TRBJ2-1	TGTGCCAGCACGGGTAGCGGTCTCCCAATTGAGCAGTTCTTC	CASTGSGLPIEQFF
TRBV5-4	14	TRBD1	-	TRBJ2-7	TGTGCCAGCAGCCCCCACGGGACAGGGGGGGAGCAGTACTTC	CASSPHGTGGEQYF
TRBV4-1	17	-	-	TRBJ2-2	TGCGCCAGCAGCCAAGCCCGTGGGGAAACCGTACACCGGGAGCTGTTTTTT	CASSQARGETVHRELFF
TRBV6-1	14	-	-	TRBJ2-2	TGTGCCAGCAGTTTGACAGGATACACCGGGGAGCTGTTTTTT	CASSLTGYTGELFF
TRBV11-2	19	TRBD1	-	TRBJ2-7	TGTGCCAGCAGCCCCAAGAAGACAGGGGGCTCCGGGTTAGTCTACGAGCAGTACTTC	CASSPKKTGGSGLVYEQYF
TRBV18	16	-	-	TRBJ2-7	TGTGCCAGCTCACCACCACAACAAAAGGCGGGTTACGAGCAGTACTTC	CASSPPQQKAGYEQYF
TRBV6-5	15	TRBD1	-	TRBJ1-1	TGTGCCAGCAGTTACCTCAAACAGGGGGGGACTGAAGCTTTCTTT	CASSYLKQGGTEAFF
TRBV30	13	-	large	TRBJ1-1	TGTGCCTGGACTACAGGGTTTAACACTGAAGCTTTCTTT	CAWTTGFNTEAFF
TRBV11-1	15	-	-	TRBJ1-4	TGTGCCAGCAGCTTTAACAGAGGAGCTAATGAAAAACTGTTTTTT	CASSFNRGANEKLFF
TRBV2	13	-	-	TRBJ2-5	TGTGCCAGCAGTGTAAGGGGAGGAGAGACCCAGTACTTC	CASSVRGGETQYF
TRBV6-1	13	-	-	TRBJ2-1	TGTGCCAGCAGCGCTCAGGGAAACAATGAGCAGTTCTTC	CASSAQGNNEQFF
TRBV2	14	TRBD1	few	TRBJ2-7	TGTGCAACCCCCCGAGGGGACAGCTCCTACGAGCAGTACTTC	CATPRGDSSYEQYF
TRBV2	14	-	-	TRBJ2-7	TGTGCCAGCAGTGAGCCTCCAGGGGACTACGAGCAGTACTTC	CASSEPPGDYEQYF
TRBV19	15	-	-	TRBJ1-1	TGTGCCAGTAGTTCCTCCGGGGGAGTGAACACTGAAGCTTTCTTT	CASSSSGGVNTEAFF
TRBV9	14	TRBD1	-	TRBJ2-1	TGTGCCAGCAAATCTAACAGGGGCGACAATGAGCAGTTCTTC	CASKSNRGDNEQFF
TRBV10-1	14	TRBD1	-	TRBJ1-1	TGCGCCAGCAGACCAGGGGGGATGAACACTGAAGCTTTCTTT	CASRPGGMNTEAFF
TRBV7-2	15	TRBD1	few	TRBJ2-5	TGTGCCAGCAGCTTAGCAGGACAGGGCCAAGAGACCCAGTACTTC	CASSLAGQGQETQYF
TRBV11-2	15	-	once	TRBJ2-2	TGTGCCAGCAGCCGCAGGACGGGGAACACCGGGGAGCTGTTTTTT	CASSRRTGNTGELFF
TRBV6-5	13	TRBD1	-	TRBJ2-7	TGTGCCAGCAGCCGACAGGGGGACTACGAGCAGTACTTC	CASSRQGDYEQYF
TRBV20-1	11	-	-	TRBJ1-3	TGCAGTGTTCGAGGGGGAAACACCATATATTTT	CSVRGGNTIYF
TRBV28	12	-	-	TRBJ2-3	TGTGCCAGCAGTCCCGAGACAGATACGCAGTATTTT	CASSPETDTQYF
TRBV7-2	16	-	-	TRBJ1-5	TGTGCCAGCAGCTTAGCCTGGGCAGTTAGCAATCAGCCCCAGCATTTT	CASSLAWAVSNQPQHF
TRBV6-5	14	TRBD2	-	TRBJ2-5	TGTGCCAGCAGTCGCCAGGAGGGAGGGGAGACCCAGTACTTC	CASSRQEGGETQYF
TRBV4-3	15	-	-	TRBJ2-5	TGCGCCAGCAGCCCTCAAGGGATGAGAATAGAGACCCAGTACTTC	CASSPQGMRIETQYF
TRBV28	14	-	-	TRBJ1-5	TGTGCCGTGGTAGGCGGCAGATCCAATCAGCCCCAGCATTTT	CAVVGGRSNQPQHF
TRBV11-2	15	-	-	TRBJ1-2	TGTGCCAGCAGCTTAGATGCAGGGACCGTTAGTTCGGCCACCTTC	CASSLDAGTVSSATF
TRBV11-2	17	TRBD1	-	TRBJ2-5	TGTGCCAGCAGCTTATCCCCGGGACAGGCCGCCCCGGAGACCCAGTACTTC	CASSLSPGQAAPETQYF
TRBV5-1	16	TRBD2	-	TRBJ2-2	TGCGCCAGCAGCGTCGGACTAGCGGAAGACACCGGGGAGCTGTTTTTT	CASSVGLAEDTGELFF
TRBV7-8	17	TRBD1	-	TRBJ1-1	TGTGCCAGCAGCTTAGCGCGAAACAGGGGGGCCCCCACTGAAGCTTTCTTT	CASSLARNRGAPTEAFF
TRBV7-9	16	TRBD2	-	TRBJ2-3	TGTGCCAGCAGCCCCCGGACTAGCGAGTACACAGATACGCAGTATTTT	CASSPRTSEYTDTQYF
TRBV2	17	-	-	TRBJ1-5	TGTGCCAGCAGTGCCTCTACTCCCGGGCGAATAAATCAGCCCCAGCATTTT	CASSASTPGRINQPQHF
TRBV5-5	15	-	-	TRBJ1-1	TGTGCCAGCAGCTTTGATCCCCTAGCGAACACTGAAGCTTTCTTT	CASSFDPLANTEAFF
TRBV11-2	15	-	-	TRBJ2-7	TGTGCCAGCACCCAGAGCAGGGGCGGGAACTACGAGCAGTACTTC	CASTQSRGGNYEQYF
TRBV28	14	TRBD2	-	TRBJ2-7	TGTGCCAGCAGTTTGGGTGGGAGGGTCTACGAGCAGTACTTC	CASSLGGRVYEQYF
TRBV6-6	16	-	-	TRBJ1-5	TGTGCCAGCAGTTACTCGGGGACTGGGGGTTATCAGCCCCAGCATTTT	CASSYSGTGGYQPQHF
TRBV19	13	-	-	TRBJ1-1	TGTGCCAGTAGTATAAGTCAAAACACTGAAGCTTTCTTT	CASSISQNTEAFF
TRBV15	17	TRBD2	-	TRBJ2-1	TGTGCCACCAGCAGAGAGGGACGACTAGGGACTACAGAGGAGCAGTTCTTC	CATSREGRLGTTEEQFF
TRBV5-1	14	-	-	TRBJ2-7	TGCGCCAGCAGCTTGCTAGAGGACGGGCTCGAGCAGTACTTC	CASSLLEDGLEQYF
TRBV5-4	14	-	-	TRBJ1-1	TGTGCCAGCACCGGCGGGCCAATAAACACTGAAGCTTTCTTT	CASTGGPINTEAFF
TRBV19	15	-	few	TRBJ2-5	TGTGCCAGTAGTATGGGGACAAGGAGTGGGGAGACCCAGTACTTC	CASSMGTRSGETQYF
TRBV7-2	15	TRBD2	-	TRBJ2-1	TGTGCCAGCAGCTGGACTAGCGGATCTTTCAATGAGCAGTTCTTC	CASSWTSGSFNEQFF
TRBV19	13	TRBD1	few	TRBJ1-4	TGTGCCACCTCCGGGACAGGGGGTGAAAAACTGTTTTTT	CATSGTGGEKLFF
TRBV2	20	-	-	TRBJ1-2	TGTGCCAGCACTTGGCCCCGCGCAGGGGAGCAAGGGGAGTATGACTATGGCTACACCTTC	CASTWPRAGEQGEYDYGYTF
TRBV5-1	15	-	-	TRBJ2-3	TGCGCCAGCAGCTTTGGGACCCTCGCGGCAGATACGCAGTATTTT	CASSFGTLAADTQYF
TRBV29-1	12	-	-	TRBJ1-1	TGCAGCGTTGACGTATTGGGCACTGAAGCTTTCTTT	CSVDVLGTEAFF
TRBV9	16	TRBD2	-	TRBJ2-1	TGTGCCAGCAGCGTAGTATCCGGGCTAGCGGGAGCTGAGCAGTTCTTC	CASSVVSGLAGAEQFF
TRBV5-1	13	TRBD1	-	TRBJ1-2	TGCGCCAGCAGCCCAGGACAGGGCTATGGCTACACCTTC	CASSPGQGYGYTF
TRBV4-3	12	-	-	TRBJ1-6	TGCGCCAGCAGCCGATCCGGATCACCCCTCCACTTT	CASSRSGSPLHF